Following are 4 T cell receptor beta chains from one sample sequenced in a study of blood T cell repertoires in COVID-19. Assay used: immunoSEQ multiplex PCR; TCRdb lists only in-frame clones, some missing. The top ten clones hold roughly 10% of a sample with about 97,000 clones, approximately 82% of them seen once. The source material was peripheral blood. These receptors came from a man in his 70s with acute or convalescent COVID-19.

The rearrangement links TRBV29-1 to TRBJ2-7, with 16 bases matching TRBD2. CDR3 length: 16 amino acids. Trimming at V came to 4 bases and at J to 2 bases, leaving 5 bases not matched to a gene. Germline-derived CDR1 and CDR2 are SQVTM and ANQGSEA. CDR3 bases: TGCAGCGTTGCGGGACTAGCGGGGGGGCGGACCTACGAGCAGTACTTC. Protein sequence: CSVAGLAGGRTYEQYF.

This rearrangement joins TRBV6-2 or TRBV6-3 to TRBJ2-7; possible D gene TRBD1, 5 bases. This CDR3 contains 13 residues. CDR1 MNHEY and CDR2 SVGEGT come from the germline V gene. V dropped 3 bases and J dropped 5 bases, with 11 bases sitting between them. The CDR3 DNA follows: TGTGCCAGCAGTTATTTAGGGGCTAACGAGCAGTACTTC. Translation gives CASSYLGANEQYF.

The J gene is TRBJ2-6, the V gene TRBV27; no reliable D call. This CDR3 is built from 13 residues. V was pared by 5 bases and J by 2 bases, with 4 bases between. Germline CDR1 MNHEY, CDR2 SMNVEV (reference sequence). CDR3 nucleotides: TGTGCCAGCAGTAGCGCTGGGGCCAACGTCCTGACTTTC. Translated, it gives CASSSAGANVLTF.

The V call is TRBV6-5, the J call TRBJ1-2, with a tentative D call TRBD1 (5 bases). Germline CDR1 reads MNHEY; CDR2 reads SVGAGI. This CDR3 contains 15 residues. The germline V and J ends were trimmed by 5 bases and 6 bases, with 19 bases remaining between them. In nucleotides, the CDR3 is TGTGCCAGCAGTCGCTTAGGCTCTGGGGGGGATGGCTACACCTTC. As protein: CASSRLGSGGDGYTF.